The 20 T cell receptor beta chains presented below share a single source sample, sequenced in a study of cytomegalovirus exposure and HLA in healthy donors. TCRdb's table, derived via immunoSEQ multiplex PCR, lists solely in-frame clones and lacks some. The table has more than 35,000 clones, 80% to 95% seen once. The sample consisted of PBMCs. Receptors originate from a man between 18 and 29 years old in good health and CMV-seronegative.

The chain has TRBV13 and TRBJ2-3, with a weak D call TRBD2 (5 bases). The V gene lost 5 bases and the J gene lost 5 bases, with 17 bases spanning the gap. The CDR3 is 15 residues long. CDR1 PRHDT and CDR2 FYEKMQ come from the germline V gene (reference sequence). The CDR3 DNA follows: TGTGCCAGCAGCCGTCGTGAGCATGGAGGAGATACGCAGTATTTT. Its protein is CASSRREHGGDTQYF.

This sequence joins TRBV7-3 and TRBJ2-2, with D perhaps TRBD2 (6 bases). In germline, CDR1 is SGHTA, CDR2 FQGTGA. Trimming shortened V by 1 base and J by 2 bases, and 11 bases separated the two germline ends. The CDR3 loop spans 16 amino acids. In DNA form, the CDR3 reads TGTGCCAGCAGCTTAATGGGGACTCAAAACACCGGGGAGCTGTTTTTT. Amino acids: CASSLMGTQNTGELFF. Drawing the rest from reference TRBV7-3 and TRBJ2-2, the complete variable domain is GAGVSQTPSNKVTEKGKYVELRCDPISGHTALYWYRQSLGQGPEFLIYFQGTGAADDSGLPNDRFFAVRPEGSVSTLKIQRTERGDSAVYLCASSLMGTQNTGELFFGEGSRLTVL.

The chain links TRBV7-9 to TRBJ2-1; 8 nucleotides line up with TRBD1. The CDR3 is 15 amino acids. CDR1 and CDR2 from the germline V gene are SEHNR and FQNEAQ (reference sequence). The V and J ends lost 5 bases and 3 bases, in that order; junction bases with no gene match: 6. The CDR3 protein is CASSPGQGYYNEQFF. The CDR3 nucleotides are TGTGCCAGCAGCCCAGGACAGGGTTACTACAATGAGCAGTTCTTC.

This clone was counted between two and nine times. This chain uses TRBV7-9 with TRBJ2-2; D remains ambiguous. This CDR3 spans 12 amino acids. Trimming removed 5 bases from V and 4 bases from J, with 5 bases in between. Germline V gene lookup returns CDR1 SEHNR and CDR2 FQNEAQ (reference sequence). The CDR3 is CASSLSTGELFF. The CDR3 DNA reads as TGTGCCAGCAGCCTAAGCACCGGGGAGCTGTTTTTT.

The chain has TRBV6-5 and TRBJ2-1; D gene ambiguous. There are 13 residues in the CDR3. Per the germline V gene, CDR1 is MNHEY and CDR2 is SVGAGI. Trimming removed 2 bases from V and 7 bases from J, with 9 bases in between. Here the CDR3 DNA reads TGTGCCAGCAGTTACCTTGGAGATAATGAGCAGTTCTTC. Its protein is CASSYLGDNEQFF.

This clone was recorded a few times. V gene TRBV30 combines with J gene TRBJ2-3; D is perhaps TRBD2 (5 bases). The V and J ends lost 4 bases and 4 bases respectively, with 18 bases between them. From germline, CDR1 is GTSNPN and CDR2 SVGIG (reference sequence). The CDR3 is 15 amino acids. The CDR3 DNA sequence: TGTGCCTGGACCGGAAGCGGTATTGGGGCAGATACGCAGTATTTT. Amino acid sequence: CAWTGSGIGADTQYF.

The chain couples TRBV5-5 to TRBJ1-1; tentatively, D is TRBD1 (6 bases). Trimming took off 0 bases at V and 3 bases at J, with 12 bases between the two ends. The length of the CDR3 is 15 residues. The germline gives CDR1 SGHKS, CDR2 YYEKEE (reference sequence). CDR3 in amino acids: CASSLVGGAHTEAFF. CDR3 coding DNA: TGTGCCAGCAGCTTGGTCGGGGGGGCGCACACTGAAGCTTTCTTT. The full variable domain, rest sourced from reference TRBV5-5 and TRBJ1-1, is DAGVTQSPTHLIKTRGQQVTLRCSPISGHKSVSWYQQVLGQGPQFIFQYYEKEERGRGNFPDRFSARQFPNYSSELNVNALLLGDSALYLCASSLVGGAHTEAFFGQGTRLTVV.

The chain is built from TRBV10-1 and TRBJ2-7; perhaps TRBD1 as D (6 bases). Trimming removed 5 bases at V and 3 bases at J, with 11 bases between. This CDR3 comprises 13 residues. Germline V gene lookup returns CDR1 WNHNN and CDR2 SYGVQD (reference sequence). The CDR3 region is CASSPTDSYEQYF. The DNA for the CDR3 is TGCGCCAGCAGTCCAACGGACAGCTACGAGCAGTACTTC.

V is TRBV29-1 and J is TRBJ2-7, with 7 bases matching TRBD2. The trim removed 3 bases at V and 5 bases at J, leaving 7 bases unmatched. CDR1 is SQVTM, CDR2 ANQGSEA, per germline. The CDR3 contains 13 residues. CDR3 nucleotide sequence: TGCAGCGTTGATAGGGGCGGGGGAAACGAGCAGTACTTC. The encoded protein is CSVDRGGGNEQYF.

The chain employs TRBV11-2 and TRBJ1-1; D unresolved. This CDR3 region has 14 residues. Between the trimmed V and J ends, which lost 1 base and 0 bases, there was a span of 6 bases. CDR1 SGHAT and CDR2 FQNNGV come from the germline V gene. The CDR3 spells CASSLGNLNTEAFF. Written as DNA, the CDR3 is TGTGCCAGCAGCTTAGGTAATCTGAACACTGAAGCTTTCTTT.

V usage is TRBV11-2 and J usage is TRBJ1-1; maybe TRBD1 (5 bases). Germline V gene lookup returns CDR1 SGHAT and CDR2 FQNNGV. This CDR3 has 14 amino acids. The V end lost 2 bases, the J end lost 1 base, and 8 bases lay between the germline ends. DNA of the CDR3: TGTGCCAGCAGCTTAAACCAGGGGAACACTGAAGCTTTCTTT. Encoded protein: CASSLNQGNTEAFF.

The rearrangement uses TRBV2 and TRBJ1-2; the match to TRBD1 covers 9 bases. V was pared by 3 bases and J by 6 bases, with 2 bases of the junction left unmatched. CDR3 length: 13 residues. Germline CDR1 is SNHLY and CDR2 is FYNNEI. DNA of the CDR3: TGTGCCAGCAGTGATTACAGGGGGCATGGCTACACCTTC. Translation: CASSDYRGHGYTF.

The chain employs TRBV15 and TRBJ1-4, with TRBD1 matching over 9 bases. J was trimmed by 8 bases and V by 2 bases; bases with no gene match: 9. Germline CDR1 is LNHNV and CDR2 is YYDKDF (reference sequence). CDR3 size: 16 residues. The CDR3: CATSRSPGQGTEKLFF. CDR3 in DNA: TGTGCCACCAGCAGATCTCCGGGACAGGGAACCGAAAAACTGTTTTTT.

CDR3 sequence (DNA): TGTGCCAGCAGCGTTTCGGGAGGCCGGGCCGGGGAGCTGTTTTTT. This sequence encodes CASSVSGGRAGELFF. The chain has TRBV9 and TRBJ2-2, with 7 nucleotides matching TRBD2. The V and J ends lost 2 bases and 6 bases, in that order; junction bases with no gene match: 7. This CDR3 contains 15 residues. The germline V gene has CDR1 SGDLS and CDR2 YYNGEE. Full variable domain (rest looked up from reference TRBV9 and TRBJ2-2): DSGVTQTPKHLITATGQRVTLRCSPRSGDLSVYWYQQSLDQGLQFLIQYYNGEERAKGNILERFSAQQFPDLHSELNLSSLELGDSALYFCASSVSGGRAGELFFGEGSRLTVL.

J is TRBJ2-7 and V is TRBV28, with D maybe TRBD1 (6 bases). The V gene lost 5 bases and the J gene lost 3 bases, with 8 bases spanning the gap. This CDR3 spans 12 amino acids. Germline-derived CDR1 and CDR2 are MDHEN and SYDVKM. The CDR3 here is CASSKQGYEQYF. CDR3 nucleotides: TGTGCCAGCAGTAAACAGGGCTACGAGCAGTACTTC.

V usage is TRBV11-2 and J usage is TRBJ2-2; D gene uncertain. V was clipped by 1 base and J by 4 bases, with 4 bases between them. The CDR3 extends over 13 amino acids. The V gene's germline CDR1 is SGHAT and CDR2 FQNNGV. The CDR3 DNA sequence: TGTGCCAGCAGCTTAGGGCTCACCGGGGAGCTGTTTTTT. Protein: CASSLGLTGELFF.

This rearrangement joins TRBV18 to TRBJ1-2; TRBD1 might be the D (5 bases). V was shortened by 2 bases and J by 4 bases, with 11 bases between the two germline ends. Germline V gene lookup returns CDR1 KGHSH and CDR2 LQKENI. The CDR3 spans 14 residues. CDR3: CASSPSAGLYGYTF. CDR3 coding DNA: TGTGCCAGCTCACCATCGGCAGGGCTCTATGGCTACACCTTC.

The chain carries TRBV10-3 and TRBJ2-7; tentatively, D is TRBD1 (6 bases). With 2 bases removed from V and 4 bases from J, the gap between germline ends came to 9 bases. CDR1 is ENHRY, CDR2 SYGVKD, per germline. CDR3 size: 13 residues. As DNA, the CDR3 is TGTGCCATCAGTGAGAGGCAGGGGTACGAGCAGTACTTC. Protein sequence: CAISERQGYEQYF.

This chain connects TRBV19 to TRBJ2-6; 7 nucleotides agree with TRBD1. The germline CDR1 and CDR2 sequences are LNHDA and SQIVND (reference sequence). The length of the CDR3 is 15 residues. V shed 5 bases and J 2 bases; nucleotides not matched to a gene: 3. CDR3 sequence reads: CASSVDRAGANVLTF. Written as DNA, the CDR3 is TGTGCCAGTAGTGTCGACAGGGCTGGGGCCAACGTCCTGACTTTC.

This sequence joins TRBV11-2 and TRBJ2-5, with D possibly matching TRBD2 (5 bases). The germline V gene has CDR1 SGHAT and CDR2 FQNNGV. The V gene lost 3 bases and the J gene lost 5 bases, with 10 bases spanning the gap. The length of the CDR3 is 13 residues. The CDR3 nucleotides read TGTGCCAGCAGCTTTCCGGGGTTGGAGACCCAGTACTTC. Protein sequence: CASSFPGLETQYF. The whole variable domain, filled in from reference TRBV11-2 and TRBJ2-5, reads EAGVAQSPRYKIIEKRQSVAFWCNPISGHATLYWYQQILGQGPKLLIQFQNNGVVDDSQLPKDRFSAERLKGVDSTLKIQPAKLEDSAVYLCASSFPGLETQYFGPGTRLLVL.